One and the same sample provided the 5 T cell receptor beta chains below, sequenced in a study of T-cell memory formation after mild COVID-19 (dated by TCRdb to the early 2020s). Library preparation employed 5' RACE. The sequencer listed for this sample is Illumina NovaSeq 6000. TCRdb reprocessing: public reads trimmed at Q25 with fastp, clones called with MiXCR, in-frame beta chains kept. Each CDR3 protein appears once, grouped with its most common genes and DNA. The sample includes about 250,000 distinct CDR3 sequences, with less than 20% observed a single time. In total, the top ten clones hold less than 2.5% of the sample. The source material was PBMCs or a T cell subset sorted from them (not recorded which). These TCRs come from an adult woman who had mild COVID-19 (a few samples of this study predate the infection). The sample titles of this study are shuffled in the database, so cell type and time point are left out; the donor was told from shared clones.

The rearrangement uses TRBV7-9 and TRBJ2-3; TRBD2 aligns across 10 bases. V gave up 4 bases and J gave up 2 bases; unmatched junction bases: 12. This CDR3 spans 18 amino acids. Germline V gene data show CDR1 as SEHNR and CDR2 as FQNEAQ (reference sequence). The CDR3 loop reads CASSSGLAGVWATDTQYF. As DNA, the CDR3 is TGTGCCAGCAGCTCGGGGCTAGCGGGAGTGTGGGCCACAGATACGCAGTATTTT.

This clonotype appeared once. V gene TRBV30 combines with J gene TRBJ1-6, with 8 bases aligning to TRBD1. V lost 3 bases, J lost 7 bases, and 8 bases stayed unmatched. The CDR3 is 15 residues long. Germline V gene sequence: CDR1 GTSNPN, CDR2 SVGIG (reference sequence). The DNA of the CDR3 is TGTGCCTGGAGCTGGAGAACAGGGGGAAATTCACCCCTCCACTTT. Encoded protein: CAWSWRTGGNSPLHF. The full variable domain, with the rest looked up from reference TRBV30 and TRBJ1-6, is SQTIHQWPATLVQPVGSPLSLECTVEGTSNPNLYWYRQAAGRGLQLLFYSVGIGQISSEVPQNLSASRPQDRQFILSSKKLLLSDSGFYLCAWSWRTGGNSPLHFGNGTRLTVT.

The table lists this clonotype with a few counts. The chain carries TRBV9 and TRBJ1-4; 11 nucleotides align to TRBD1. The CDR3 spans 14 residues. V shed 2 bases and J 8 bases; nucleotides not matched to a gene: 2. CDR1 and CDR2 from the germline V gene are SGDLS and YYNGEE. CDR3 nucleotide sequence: TGTGCCAGCAGCGTCGGGACAGGGGGAGAAAAACTGTTTTTT. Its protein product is CASSVGTGGEKLFF.

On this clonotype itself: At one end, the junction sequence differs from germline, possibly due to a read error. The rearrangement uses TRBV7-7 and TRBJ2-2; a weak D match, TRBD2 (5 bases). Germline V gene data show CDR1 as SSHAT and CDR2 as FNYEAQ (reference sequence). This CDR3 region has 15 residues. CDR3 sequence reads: CASSGSGSMAGELFF. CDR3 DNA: TGTGCTAGCAGCGGTAGTGGGTCGATGGCCGGGGAGCTGTTTTTT.

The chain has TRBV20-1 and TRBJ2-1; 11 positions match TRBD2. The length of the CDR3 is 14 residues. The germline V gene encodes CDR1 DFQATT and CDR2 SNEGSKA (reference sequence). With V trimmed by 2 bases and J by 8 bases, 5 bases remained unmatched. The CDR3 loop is CSARTSGGSHEQFF. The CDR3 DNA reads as TGCAGTGCTAGAACTAGCGGGGGATCCCATGAGCAGTTCTTC.